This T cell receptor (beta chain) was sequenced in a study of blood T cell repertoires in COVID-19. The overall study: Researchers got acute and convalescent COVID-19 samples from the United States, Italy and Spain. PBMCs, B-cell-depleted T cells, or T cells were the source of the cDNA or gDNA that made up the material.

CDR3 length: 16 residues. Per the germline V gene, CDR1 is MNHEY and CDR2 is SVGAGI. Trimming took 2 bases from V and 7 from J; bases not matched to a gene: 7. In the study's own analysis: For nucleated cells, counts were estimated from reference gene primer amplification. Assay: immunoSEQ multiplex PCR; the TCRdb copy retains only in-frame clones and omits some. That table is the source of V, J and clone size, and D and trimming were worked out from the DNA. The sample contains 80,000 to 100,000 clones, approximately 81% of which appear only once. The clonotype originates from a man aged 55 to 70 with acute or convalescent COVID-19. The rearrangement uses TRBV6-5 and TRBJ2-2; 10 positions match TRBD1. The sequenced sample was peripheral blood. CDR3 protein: CASSYIDRGPVGELFF. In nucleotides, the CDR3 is TGTGCCAGCAGTTACATAGACAGGGGGCCAGTCGGGGAGCTGTTTTTT.